This is a list of T cell receptor beta chains from one sample in a study of blood T cell repertoires in COVID-19. Measured with immunoSEQ multiplex PCR; TCRdb has only the in-frame clones, and not every one. The table lists 95,000 to 150,000 clones, about four fifths of them singletons. The sample consisted of peripheral blood. These receptors all stem from a man aged 55-75 years with active or convalescent COVID-19. CDR3s include the opening cysteine and the closing phenylalanine or tryptophan.

J gene | V gene | CDR3 protein
TRBJ1-1 | TRBV20-1 | CSARVLSFF
TRBJ2-5 | TRBV10-3 | CATSYQGTQYF
TRBJ2-1 | TRBV29-1 | CSVDLGTGAYNEQFF
TRBJ2-7 | TRBV11-3 | CASSRIGAYEQYF
TRBJ2-5 | TRBV19 | CASSRTNVETQYF
TRBJ1-2 | TRBV15 | CATSRASGTANYGYTF
TRBJ2-3 | TRBV2 | CASRGGSGGPDTQYF
TRBJ2-5 | TRBV5-6 | CASSSGEVTIETQYF
TRBJ2-7 | TRBV30 | CAWARRTAYEQYF
TRBJ2-7 | TRBV5-1 | CASSRGLAGVDEQYF
TRBJ2-3 | TRBV11-2 | CASSERTSGRSTDTQYF
TRBJ1-5 | TRBV28 | CARTFRGGERGQPQHF
TRBJ1-1 | TRBV3-1/TRBV3-2 | CASSQSTENTEAFF
TRBJ1-3 | TRBV7-9 | CASSERVSSGNTIYF
TRBJ2-4 | TRBV29-1 | CSVEGTGTHLAKNIQYF
TRBJ2-5 | TRBV20-1 | CSASPPGEETQYF
TRBJ1-1 | TRBV5-1 | CASRRGTRQGRTEAFF
TRBJ1-1 | TRBV11-2 | CASTLFGGRFTEAFF
TRBJ1-2 | TRBV28 | CASRWRGRQNYGYTF
TRBJ2-3 | TRBV5-1 | CASSLTTSGRSTDTQYF
TRBJ2-7 | TRBV4-2 | CASSPTGEHEQYF
TRBJ1-1 | TRBV5-1 | CASSLRQGGTEAFF
TRBJ2-7 | TRBV29-1 | CSVGLTRTSGSPYEQYF
TRBJ1-2 | TRBV18 | CASSPGQDYGYTF
TRBJ1-4 | TRBV3-1/TRBV3-2 | CASSQDGTGGTTNEKLFF
TRBJ2-6 | TRBV7-2 | CASSPYRVGAGANVLTF
TRBJ2-1 | TRBV10-3 | CATSTGRNEQFF
TRBJ2-1 | TRBV11-3 | CASSLAGGIYNEQFF
TRBJ2-2 | TRBV24-1 | CATAGQANTGELFF
TRBJ1-2 | TRBV12-3/TRBV12-4 | CASSPTRGYGYTF
TRBJ2-5 | TRBV5-4 | CASSLKTGLALETQYF
TRBJ2-2 | TRBV7-7 | CASSPGLAANTGELFF
TRBJ2-7 | TRBV11-2 | CASTSGVLGYEQYF
TRBJ2-5 | TRBV19 | CASSGEQLQETQYF
TRBJ1-1 | TRBV5-1 | CASRQGGGTEAFF
TRBJ2-1 | TRBV11-3 | CASSLDRLAGGRGEQFF
TRBJ1-5 | TRBV10-2 | CASSEDTYSNQPQHF
TRBJ1-5 | TRBV7-8 | CASSLGQGRGQPQHF
TRBJ1-2 | TRBV6-5 | CASSRGPEFNYGYTF
TRBJ2-3 | TRBV7-3 | CASSLAGTRVDTQYF
TRBJ1-4 | TRBV13 | CASSYRGGNEKLFF
TRBJ2-1 | TRBV9 | CASSVLAGGYNEQFF